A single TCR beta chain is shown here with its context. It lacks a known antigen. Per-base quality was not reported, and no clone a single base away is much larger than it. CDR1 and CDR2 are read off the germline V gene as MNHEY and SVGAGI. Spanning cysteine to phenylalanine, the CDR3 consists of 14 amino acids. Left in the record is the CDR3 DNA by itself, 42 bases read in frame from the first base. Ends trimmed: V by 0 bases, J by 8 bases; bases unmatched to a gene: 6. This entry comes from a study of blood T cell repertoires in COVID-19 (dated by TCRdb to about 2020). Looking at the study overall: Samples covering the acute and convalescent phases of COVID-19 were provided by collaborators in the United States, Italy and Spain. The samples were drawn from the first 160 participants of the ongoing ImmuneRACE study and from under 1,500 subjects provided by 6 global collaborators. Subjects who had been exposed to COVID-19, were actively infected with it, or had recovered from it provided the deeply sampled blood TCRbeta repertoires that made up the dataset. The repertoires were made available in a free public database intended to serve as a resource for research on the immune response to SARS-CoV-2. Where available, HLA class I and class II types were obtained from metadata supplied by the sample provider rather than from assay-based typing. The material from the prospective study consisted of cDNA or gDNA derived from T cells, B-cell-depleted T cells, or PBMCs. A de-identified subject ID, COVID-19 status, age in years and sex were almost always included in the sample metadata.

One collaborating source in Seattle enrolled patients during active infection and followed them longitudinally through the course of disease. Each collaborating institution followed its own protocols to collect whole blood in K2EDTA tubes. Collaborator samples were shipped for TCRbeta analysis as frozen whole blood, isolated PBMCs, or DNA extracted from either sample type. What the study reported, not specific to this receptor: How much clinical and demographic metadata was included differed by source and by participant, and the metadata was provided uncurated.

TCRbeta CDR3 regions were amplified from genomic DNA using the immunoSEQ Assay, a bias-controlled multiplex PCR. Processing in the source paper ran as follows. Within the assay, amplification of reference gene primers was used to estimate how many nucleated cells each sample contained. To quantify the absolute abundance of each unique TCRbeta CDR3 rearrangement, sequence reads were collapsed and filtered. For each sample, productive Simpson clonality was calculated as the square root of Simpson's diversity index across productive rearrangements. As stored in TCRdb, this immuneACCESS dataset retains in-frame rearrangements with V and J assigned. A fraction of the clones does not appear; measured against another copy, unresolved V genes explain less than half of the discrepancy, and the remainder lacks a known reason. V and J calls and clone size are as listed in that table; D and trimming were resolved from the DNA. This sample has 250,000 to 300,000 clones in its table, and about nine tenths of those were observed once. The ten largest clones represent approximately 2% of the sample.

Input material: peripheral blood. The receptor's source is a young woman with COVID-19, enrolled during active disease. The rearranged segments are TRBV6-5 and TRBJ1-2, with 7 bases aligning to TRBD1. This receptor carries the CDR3 CASSYSEGAWGYTF. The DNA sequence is TGTGCCAGCAGTTACTCGGAGGGGGCTTGGGGCTACACCTTC.